The 2 T cell receptor beta chains below come from one sample, sequenced in a study of cytomegalovirus exposure and HLA in healthy donors. Use of 60 Vbeta and 13 Jbeta primers characterized the PCR. Some clones are missing from TCRdb's copy, which holds only in-frame ones; the method was immunoSEQ multiplex PCR. The sample has roughly 180,000 clones; over 70% are singletons. What was sequenced was PBMCs. These receptors were obtained from a woman aged 25 to 45 in good health and CMV-seropositive.

The rearrangement uses TRBV6-6 and TRBJ2-7; 7 nucleotides match TRBD1. V dropped 5 bases and J dropped 4; count of bases not matched to a gene: 11. This CDR3 contains 15 residues. The germline gives CDR1 MNHNY, CDR2 SVGAGI (reference sequence). DNA for the CDR3: TGTGCCAGCAGTAAAATACAGGGGTCGCCTTACGAGCAGTACTTC. It encodes CASSKIQGSPYEQYF.

The chain couples TRBV27 to TRBJ2-5; 10 bases are a match to TRBD2. The trim removed 7 bases at V and 5 bases at J, leaving 7 bases unmatched. CDR3 length equals 14 residues. From germline, CDR1 is MNHEY and CDR2 SMNVEV (reference sequence). The CDR3 region is CASTSLAGMETQYF. The DNA for the CDR3 is TGTGCCAGCACGTCACTAGCGGGAATGGAGACCCAGTACTTC.